Below are 2 T cell receptor beta chains sequenced from a single sample in a study of blood T cell repertoires in COVID-19. Libraries were prepared by immunoSEQ multiplex PCR; TCRdb keeps only in-frame clonotypes and omits some of them. The top ten hold 1.5% to 2.5% of the sample, which has about 160,000 clones, about 92% seen once. The material sequenced was peripheral blood. All receptors derive from a woman aged 55-70 years with COVID-19, enrolled during active disease.

This clone has a single count. This chain joins TRBV5-4 and TRBJ1-2, with D unresolved. The CDR3 extends over 15 amino acids. Germline assignment: CDR1 SGHNT and CDR2 YYREEE (reference sequence). Trimming removed 4 bases at V and 4 bases at J, with 17 bases between. CDR3 in amino acids: CASSRAAELSYGYTF. CDR3 nucleotide sequence: TGTGCCAGCAGCCGCGCGGCAGAACTGTCCTATGGCTACACCTTC.

The chain links TRBV21-1 to TRBJ2-1; the tabulated D call, TRBD2, remains unverified against the DNA. TRBV21-1 is designated a pseudogene. This CDR3 is 15 amino acids long. The CDR3 nucleotides are TGTGCCAGCAGCAAACTTGCGCTAGCGGATCATGAGCAGTTCTTC. Its translation is CASSKLALADHEQFF.